A single sample is the source of the 18 T cell receptor beta chains below, sequenced in a study of blood T cells in healthy people across ages. Sample-barcoded 5' priming and a J-beta primer mix drove a second PCR of 7 to 11 cycles. TCRdb fed the 5' RACE reads into MiXCR, producing one record per CDR3 protein. The repertoire holds under 800,000 distinct CDR3 sequences, around 21% seen once, with 3.5% to 4% in the top ten. Material for sequencing was blood. The receptors originated from a man in his 70s in good health.

The table lists this clonotype with a few counts. The chain uses TRBV6-5 and TRBJ2-7; D is unresolved. V lost 0 bases and J 7 bases, leaving 7 bases between the germline ends. Germline lookup yields CDR1 MNHEY and CDR2 SVGAGI. This CDR3 contains 12 residues. This CDR3 reads CASSYSYGEQYF. In DNA form, the CDR3 reads TGTGCCAGCAGTTACTCATACGGGGAGCAGTACTTC.

This clonotype was counted a few times. This chain links TRBV7-9 with TRBJ2-2; D not certain. CDR3 length: 14 amino acids. Germline CDR1 SEHNR, CDR2 FQNEAQ (reference sequence). Trimming pared 8 bases from V and 0 bases from J, leaving 10 bases between. CDR3 nucleotide sequence: TGTGCCAGCGTTCAGGATTCGAACACCGGGGAGCTGTTTTTT. Protein sequence: CASVQDSNTGELFF. The whole variable domain, remainder taken from reference TRBV7-9 and TRBJ2-2, is DTGVSQNPRHKITKRGQNVTFRCDPISEHNRLYWYRQTLGQGPEFLTYFQNEAQLEKSRLLSDRFSAERPKGSFSTLEIQRTEQGDSAMYLCASVQDSNTGELFFGEGSRLTVL.

This clonotype has more than one count but fewer than ten. The chain has TRBV7-2 and TRBJ2-7, with TRBD2 matching 9 bases. This CDR3 is built from 15 residues. Trimming cost V 5 bases and J 3 bases; bases outside gene matches: 8. Germline lookup yields CDR1 SGHTA and CDR2 FQGNSA. CDR3 bases: TGTGCCAGCAGCGAAACCGGGACTAGCAACTACGAGCAGTACTTC. It translates to CASSETGTSNYEQYF.

The gene calls are TRBV5-1 and TRBJ2-1; a weak D match, TRBD2 (6 bases). Germline-derived CDR1 and CDR2 are SGHRS and YFSETQ. The CDR3 extends over 16 amino acids. The ends were cut back, 4 bases at V and 5 bases at J, with 19 bases in the middle. The CDR3 loop is CASSLQGLGGNNEQFF. DNA of the CDR3: TGCGCCAGCAGCCTTCAGGGTTTGGGAGGAAACAATGAGCAGTTCTTC.

This clonotype showed up many times. The genes are TRBV5-1 and TRBJ2-1; tentative D call: TRBD1 (6 bases). CDR3 length: 17 amino acids. Per the germline V gene, CDR1 is SGHRS and CDR2 is YFSETQ. V dropped 4 bases and J dropped 2 bases, with 19 bases sitting between them. CDR3 DNA sequence: TGCGCCAGCAGCCGAATGACAGGTATTGGTACCTACAATGAGCAGTTCTTC. As protein: CASSRMTGIGTYNEQFF.

The rearrangement uses TRBV3-1 and TRBJ1-5, with D perhaps TRBD1 (6 bases). V dropped 1 base and J dropped 0 bases, with 7 bases sitting between them. This CDR3 region has 15 residues. Looked up from germline, CDR1 is LGHDT and CDR2 is YNNKEL (reference sequence). CDR3 coding DNA: TGTGCCAGCAGCCAAGCAGGGGATAGCAATCAGCCCCAGCATTTT. Amino acids: CASSQAGDSNQPQHF.

In this sample, this clonotype turned up many times. The chain combines TRBV20-1 with TRBJ2-1, with D tentatively TRBD2 (6 bases). Trimming cost V 3 bases and J 0 bases, with 9 bases left between them. Germline V gene lookup returns CDR1 DFQATT and CDR2 SNEGSKA (reference sequence). This CDR3 contains 14 residues. CDR3 nucleotide sequence: TGCAGTGCTAGTGGAGGGAGCTCCTACAATGAGCAGTTCTTC. Its translation: CSASGGSSYNEQFF.

This clonotype has only a few counts. This sequence joins TRBV6-6 and TRBJ2-5; D may match TRBD1 or TRBD2 (6 bases each). The V and J ends lost 7 bases and 4 bases respectively, with 13 bases between them. The CDR3 runs 13 residues. Germline V gene data show CDR1 as MNHNY and CDR2 as SVGAGI (reference sequence). The CDR3 spells CASNPGGGETQYF. The CDR3 region has the DNA TGTGCCAGCAATCCCGGGGGCGGAGAGACCCAGTACTTC.

The chain employs TRBV2 and TRBJ2-1, with no clear D. The CDR3 length is 15 residues. V shed 6 bases and J shed 0 bases, with 12 bases lying between them. CDR1 is SNHLY and CDR2 is FYNNEI in the germline V gene. The CDR3 loop is CASRASESSYNEQFF. The CDR3 DNA sequence: TGTGCCAGCAGGGCATCTGAGAGCTCCTACAATGAGCAGTTCTTC. The full variable domain, with the rest looked up from reference TRBV2 and TRBJ2-1, is EPEVTQTPSHQVTQMGQEVILRCVPISNHLYFYWYRQILGQKVEFLVSFYNNEISEKSEIFDDQFSVERPDGSNFTLKIRSTKLEDSAMYFCASRASESSYNEQFFGPGTRLTVL.

This clonotype was seen ten or more times. The V and J genes are TRBV28 and TRBJ2-7, with D unclear. Trimming took 3 bases from V and 0 from J, leaving 6 bases between them. The CDR3 length is 13 residues. The germline CDR1 and CDR2 sequences are MDHEN and SYDVKM. CDR3 bases: TGTGCCAGCAGTTTTGTGAGCTCCTACGAGCAGTACTTC. Protein product: CASSFVSSYEQYF.

This clonotype was counted between two and nine times. The chain employs TRBV6-1 and TRBJ2-3; 7 nucleotides match TRBD1. Germline CDR1 and CDR2: MNHNS and SASEGT. Unmatched junction bases numbered 9, after V lost 7 bases and J lost 5 bases. The CDR3 is 14 amino acids. This CDR3 reads CASNRGQAGDTQYF. CDR3 nucleotides: TGTGCCAGCAATCGAGGACAGGCGGGAGATACGCAGTATTTT.

This clonotype occurred a few times. This chain joins TRBV30 and TRBJ1-3; D is possibly TRBD1 (6 bases). The V gene lost 1 base and the J gene lost 5 bases, with 12 bases spanning the gap. CDR1 is GTSNPN, CDR2 SVGIG, per germline (reference sequence). The CDR3 consists of 14 residues. The CDR3 spells CAWSGPGERNTIYF. Written as DNA, the CDR3 is TGTGCCTGGAGTGGACCAGGGGAAAGAAACACCATATATTTT.

This clonotype was counted at least ten times. This chain links TRBV13 with TRBJ2-7, with D perhaps matching TRBD2 (5 bases). Trimming shortened V by 5 bases and J by 0 bases, and 17 bases separated the two germline ends. The CDR3 runs 16 residues. The germline V gene has CDR1 PRHDT and CDR2 FYEKMQ (reference sequence). The CDR3 loop reads CASSHGGPNPSYEQYF. The CDR3 DNA reads TGTGCCAGCAGCCACGGAGGCCCGAACCCCTCCTACGAGCAGTACTTC.

The genes are TRBV28 and TRBJ2-5; D may match TRBD1 or TRBD2 (6 bases each). Germline V gives CDR1 MDHEN, CDR2 SYDVKM. V was shortened by 7 bases and J by 11 bases, with 17 bases between the two germline ends. The CDR3 sequence is 12 residues long. This CDR3 is CASIQGGGGQYF. CDR3 sequence (DNA): TGTGCCAGCATCCAAGGTGGAGGGGGACAGTACTTC.

V usage is TRBV24-1 and J usage is TRBJ1-5; TRBD1 is a possible D gene (6 bases). The CDR3 extends over 14 amino acids. Germline CDR1 and CDR2: KGHDR and SFDVKD. Trimming removed 4 bases at V and 4 bases at J, with 10 bases between. CDR3 DNA: TGTGCCACCAGTGACCGGCAGGGGAATCAGCCCCAGCATTTT. It is translated as CATSDRQGNQPQHF.

The chain links TRBV20-1 to TRBJ2-4; either TRBD1 or TRBD2 may supply D (5 bases each). Germline V gene lookup returns CDR1 DFQATT and CDR2 SNEGSKA (reference sequence). The CDR3 contains 14 residues. With 1 base removed from V and 7 bases from J, the gap between germline ends came to 14 bases. The CDR3 loop reads CSARVGTEGNIQYF. CDR3 sequence (DNA): TGCAGTGCTAGAGTTGGTACCGAGGGGAACATTCAGTACTTC.

This clonotype showed up just a few times. The DNA is omitted, as the CDR3 cannot be located on it reliably, and the CDR3 follows TCRdb's listing. The rearrangement links TRBV5-1 to TRBJ1-1. The germline gives CDR1 SGHRS, CDR2 YFSETQ. The CDR3 contains 14 residues when both ends are counted. The CDR3 loop reads CASSQDKFSGRAFF.

This clonotype has only a few counts. The chain couples TRBV3-1 to TRBJ2-3; the D call may be TRBD1 or TRBD2 (5 bases each). V lost 4 bases, J lost 8 bases, and 31 bases lay in between. The CDR3 contains 19 residues. Germline assignment: CDR1 LGHDT and CDR2 YNNKEL (reference sequence). CDR3 in amino acids: CASSRTSNPRDLLWGTQYF. The CDR3 bases are TGTGCCAGCAGCCGAACAAGCAACCCTAGGGACCTACTCTGGGGTACGCAGTATTTT.